One T cell receptor beta chain is described in this entry. Its antigen is not identified. Method: immunoSEQ multiplex PCR; TCRdb's copy keeps in-frame clones and lacks some. Among tens of thousands of clones listed, about 91% were seen once. J lost 6 bases, V lost 4 bases, and 7 bases had no gene match. The CDR3 runs 15 residues. Germline V gives CDR1 SGHRS, CDR2 YFSETQ. Following autologous stem cell transplantation, relapse occurred in every patient, and exposure to brentuximab vedotin varied. Classification of best responses gave complete response, partial response or progressive disease. The data derive from a study of PD-1 blockade in classical Hodgkin lymphoma. Study-wide points: Newly diagnosed patients reportedly had lower baseline TCR diversity than healthy donors.

The chain carries TRBV5-1 and TRBJ2-1; 10 bases fit TRBD1. The sample here was peripheral blood mononuclear cells (PBMCs), taken at baseline. The receptor's source is a human donor with classical Hodgkin lymphoma. The CDR3 sequence: CASSRDRGSLNEQFF. DNA for the CDR3: TGCGCCAGCAGCCGGGACAGGGGCTCCCTCAATGAGCAGTTCTTC. Full variable domain (missing parts from reference TRBV5-1 and TRBJ2-1): KAGVTQTPRYLIKTRGQQVTLSCSPISGHRSVSWYQQTPGQGLQFLFEYFSETQRNKGNFPGRFSGRQFSNSRSEMNVSTLELGDSALYLCASSRDRGSLNEQFFGPGTRLTVL.